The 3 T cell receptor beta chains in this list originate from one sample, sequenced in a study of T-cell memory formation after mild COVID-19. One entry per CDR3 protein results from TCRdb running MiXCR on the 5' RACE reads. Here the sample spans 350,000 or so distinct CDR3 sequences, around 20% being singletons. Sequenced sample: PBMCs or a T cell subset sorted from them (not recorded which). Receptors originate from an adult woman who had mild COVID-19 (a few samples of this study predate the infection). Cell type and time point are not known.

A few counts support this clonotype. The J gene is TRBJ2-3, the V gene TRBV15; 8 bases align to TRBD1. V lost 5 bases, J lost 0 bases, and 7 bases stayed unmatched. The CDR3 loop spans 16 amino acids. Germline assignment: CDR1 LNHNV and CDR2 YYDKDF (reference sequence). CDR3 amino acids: CATSVGQGPSTDTQYF. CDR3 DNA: TGTGCCACCAGCGTCGGACAGGGACCTAGCACAGATACGCAGTATTTT. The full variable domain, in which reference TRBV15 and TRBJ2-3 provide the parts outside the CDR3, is DAMVIQNPRYQVTQFGKPVTLSCSQTLNHNVMYWYQQKSSQAPKLLFHYYDKDFNNEADTPDNFQSRRPNTSFCFLDIRSPGLGDTAMYLCATSVGQGPSTDTQYFGPGTRLTVL.

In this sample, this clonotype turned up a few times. In DNA form, the CDR3 reads TGTGCCAGCAGCTCTTCTGTGGAAAGGAGAGAGACCCAGTACTTC. Its protein is CASSSSVERRETQYF. The chain joins TRBV7-2 to TRBJ2-5; the D is unclear. Trimming stripped 4 bases from V and 4 bases from J, with 16 bases between. Germline CDR1 SGHTA, CDR2 FQGNSA. This CDR3 region has 15 residues. The full variable domain, completed using reference TRBV7-2 and TRBJ2-5, is GAGVSQSPSNKVTEKGKDVELRCDPISGHTALYWYRQSLGQGLEFLIYFQGNSAPDKSGLPSDRFSAERTGGSVSTLTIQRTQQEDSAVYLCASSSSVERRETQYFGPGTRLLVL.

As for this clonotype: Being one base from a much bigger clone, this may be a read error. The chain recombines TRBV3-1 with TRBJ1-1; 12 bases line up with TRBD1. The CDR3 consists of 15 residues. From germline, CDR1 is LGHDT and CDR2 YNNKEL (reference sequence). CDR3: CASSSLGTGGTETFF. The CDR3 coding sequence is TGTGCCAGCAGCTCACTCGGGACAGGGGGCACTGAAACTTTCTTT.